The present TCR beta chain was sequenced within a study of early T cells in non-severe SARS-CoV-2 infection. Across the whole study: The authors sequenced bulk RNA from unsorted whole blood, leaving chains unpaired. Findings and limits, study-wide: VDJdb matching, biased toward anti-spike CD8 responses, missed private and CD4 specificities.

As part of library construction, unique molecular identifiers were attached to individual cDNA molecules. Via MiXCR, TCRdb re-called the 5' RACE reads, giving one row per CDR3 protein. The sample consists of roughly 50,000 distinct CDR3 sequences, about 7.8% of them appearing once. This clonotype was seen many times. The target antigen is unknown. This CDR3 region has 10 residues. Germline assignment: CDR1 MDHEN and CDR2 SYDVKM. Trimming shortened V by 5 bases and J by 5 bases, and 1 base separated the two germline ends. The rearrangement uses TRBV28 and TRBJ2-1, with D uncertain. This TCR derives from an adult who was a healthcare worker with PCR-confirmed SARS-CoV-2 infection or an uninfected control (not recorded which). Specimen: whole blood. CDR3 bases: TGTGCCAGCAGTGACAATGAGCAGTTCTTC. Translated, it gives CASSDNEQFF.